This T cell receptor beta chain was identified in a study of cytomegalovirus exposure and HLA in healthy donors. The PCR used 60 Vbeta and 13 Jbeta primers. In the original processing: An analysis that came later counted around 80 million unique TCR beta chains, some 11 million shared. Sequenced by immunoSEQ multiplex PCR; TCRdb stores in-frame clones only, minus some. That table gives V, J and clone size, and the DNA gave D and trimming. Among approximately 160,000 clones listed, over 80% were seen once. Worth noting for this clone: What it binds is not known.

The CDR3 extends over 13 amino acids. The V end was cut by 2 bases, the J end by 8 bases, with 12 bases between. Per germline, CDR1 WSHSY and CDR2 SAAADI. Study-wide points: Association with HLA alleles at 0.05 false discovery rate was found for roughly 17,000 TCR beta sequences in a later analysis.

Source material: PBMCs. The chain is built from TRBV10-2 and TRBJ1-2, with D possibly being TRBD1 (6 bases). This TCR came from a middle-aged man in good health and CMV-seropositive. The CDR3 reads CASSELGARGYTF. The CDR3 region has the DNA TGCGCCAGCAGTGAGCTGGGGGCGAGGGGCTACACCTTC.